This T cell receptor (beta chain) was recorded in a study of human T cells and chemical hapten exposure. TCRdb passed the RACE reads through MiXCR, listing each CDR3 protein once. Among roughly 110,000 distinct CDR3 sequences listed, around 10% were seen once. Time point reported: pre-sensitization, week 0. Treatment: therapeutic diphenylcyclopropenone sensitization with weekly scalp DPC. Those who donated were patients with alopecia, 18 to 70 years of age, and suitable for DPC. This clonotype was recorded a few times. J was trimmed by 7 bases and V by 6 bases; bases with no gene match: 9. CDR1 is MDHEN, CDR2 SYDVKM, per germline. This CDR3 spans 14 amino acids.

V and J are TRBV28 and TRBJ1-1; TRBD1 agrees at 9 bases. The TCR originated in a woman aged 45-65 years with alopecia areata. Some clones in this sample may be carry-over from other donors' samples. The sequenced sample was whole blood, obtained in connection with sensitization to the hapten diphenylcyclopropenone (DPC). CDR3 bases: TGTGCCAGCAGCGAAATCCCGGACAGGGGTGAAGCTTTCTTT. Translated: CASSEIPDRGEAFF. Filled out from reference TRBV28 and TRBJ1-1, the complete variable domain reads DVKVTQSSRYLVKRTGEKVFLECVQDMDHENMFWYRQDPGLGLRLIYFSYDVKMKEKGDIPEGYSVSREKKERFSLILESASTNQTSMYLCASSEIPDRGEAFFGQGTRLTVV.